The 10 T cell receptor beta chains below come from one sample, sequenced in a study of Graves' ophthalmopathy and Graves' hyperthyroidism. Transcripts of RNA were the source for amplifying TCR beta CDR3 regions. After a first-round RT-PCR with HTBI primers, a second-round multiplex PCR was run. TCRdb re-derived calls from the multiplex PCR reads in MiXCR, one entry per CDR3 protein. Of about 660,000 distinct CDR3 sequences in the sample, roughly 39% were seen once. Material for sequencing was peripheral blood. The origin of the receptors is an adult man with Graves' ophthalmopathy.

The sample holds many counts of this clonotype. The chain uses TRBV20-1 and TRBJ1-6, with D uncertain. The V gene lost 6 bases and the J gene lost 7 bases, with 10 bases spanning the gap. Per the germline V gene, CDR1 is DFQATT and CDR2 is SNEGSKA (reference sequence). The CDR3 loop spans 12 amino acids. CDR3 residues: CSASGGNSPLHF. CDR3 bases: TGCAGTGCCTCGGGTGGCAATTCACCCCTCCACTTT.

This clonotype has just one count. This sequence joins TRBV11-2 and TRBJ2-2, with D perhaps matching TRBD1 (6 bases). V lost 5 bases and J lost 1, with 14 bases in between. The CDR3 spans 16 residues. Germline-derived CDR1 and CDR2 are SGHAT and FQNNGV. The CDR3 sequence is CASSQEGDLNTGELFF. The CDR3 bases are TGTGCCAGCAGCCAAGAGGGGGACCTGAACACCGGGGAGCTGTTTTTT.

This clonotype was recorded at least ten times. This chain's CDR3 is CASSVIVDTGELFF. CDR3 sequence (DNA): TGTGCCAGCAGTGTTATTGTGGACACCGGGGAGCTGTTTTTT. V is TRBV2 and J is TRBJ2-2; D not resolved. The V gene lost 4 bases and the J gene lost 3 bases, with 9 bases spanning the gap. Germline V gene lookup returns CDR1 SNHLY and CDR2 FYNNEI. CDR3 length: 14 residues.

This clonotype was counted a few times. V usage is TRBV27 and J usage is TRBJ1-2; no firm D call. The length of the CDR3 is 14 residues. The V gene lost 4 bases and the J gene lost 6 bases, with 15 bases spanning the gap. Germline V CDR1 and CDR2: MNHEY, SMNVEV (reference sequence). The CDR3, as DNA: TGTGCCAGCAGTTACCATTCCCCGGCGGATGGCTACACCTTC. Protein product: CASSYHSPADGYTF.

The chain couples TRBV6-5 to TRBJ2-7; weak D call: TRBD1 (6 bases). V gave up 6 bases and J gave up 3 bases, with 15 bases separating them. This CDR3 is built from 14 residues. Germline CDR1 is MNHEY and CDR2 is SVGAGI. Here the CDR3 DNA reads TGTGCCAGCAGAAATCCGGGACAAAGCTACGAGCAGTACTTC. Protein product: CASRNPGQSYEQYF.

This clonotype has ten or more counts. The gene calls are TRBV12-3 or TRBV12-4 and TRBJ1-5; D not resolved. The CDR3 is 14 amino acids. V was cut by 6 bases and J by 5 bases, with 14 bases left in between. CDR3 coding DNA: TGTGCCAGCAGCCCCATCGTCCCCGATCAGCCCCAGCATTTT. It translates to CASSPIVPDQPQHF.

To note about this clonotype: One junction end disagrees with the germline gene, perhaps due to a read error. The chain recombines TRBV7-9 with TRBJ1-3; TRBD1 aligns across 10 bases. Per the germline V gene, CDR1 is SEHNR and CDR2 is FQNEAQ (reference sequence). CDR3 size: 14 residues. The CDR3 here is CASSRRDRGSTIYF. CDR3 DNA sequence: TGTGCCAGCAGCCGTCGGGACAGGGGAAGCACCATATATTTT.

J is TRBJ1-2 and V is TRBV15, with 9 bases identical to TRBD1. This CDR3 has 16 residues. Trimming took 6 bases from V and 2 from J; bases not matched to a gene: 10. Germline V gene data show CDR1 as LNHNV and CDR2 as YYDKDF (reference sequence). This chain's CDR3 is CATRRGRGQGNYGYTF. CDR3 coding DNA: TGTGCCACCAGAAGGGGAAGAGGACAGGGGAACTATGGCTACACCTTC.

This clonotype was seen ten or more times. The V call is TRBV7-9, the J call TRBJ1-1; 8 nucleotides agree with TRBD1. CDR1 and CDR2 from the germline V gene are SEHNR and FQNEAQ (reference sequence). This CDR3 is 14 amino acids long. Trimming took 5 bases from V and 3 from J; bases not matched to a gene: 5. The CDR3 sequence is CASSPLDRDTEAFF. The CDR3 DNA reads TGTGCCAGCAGCCCCCTGGACAGGGACACTGAAGCTTTCTTT.

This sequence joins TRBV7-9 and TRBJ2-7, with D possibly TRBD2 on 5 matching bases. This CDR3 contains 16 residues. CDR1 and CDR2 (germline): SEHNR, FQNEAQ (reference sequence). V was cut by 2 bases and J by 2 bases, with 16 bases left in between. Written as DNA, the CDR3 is TGTGCCAGCAGCTTATATCTGTTAGGGAGTACCTACGAGCAGTACTTC. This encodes CASSLYLLGSTYEQYF.